The TCR beta chain under discussion was sequenced for a study of T cells expressing NK-cell markers. The CDR3 runs to 15 residues. CDR1 is LNHNV, CDR2 YYDKDF, per germline (reference sequence). TCRdb processed the 5' RACE reads again and assigns one entry to each CDR3 protein, with no DNA. The listing contains 300,000 to 450,000 distinct CDR3 sequences. The sample was blood T cells: a sorted CD56 or NKG2C T cell subset, CD4+ or CD8+ T cells, or bulk PBMC T cells (not recorded which). V is TRBV15 and J is TRBJ1-2; TCRdb picks TRBD1, but there is no DNA to check that call. This TCR derives from a man between 18 and 69 years old in good health. CDR3 sequence: CATSRDSWARDGYTF.